These 26 T cell receptor beta chains originate from one sample sequenced in a study of response to subunit inactivated influenza vaccine. TCRdb reprocessed the RT-PCR reads with MiXCR, giving one entry per CDR3 protein. Of about 540,000 distinct CDR3 sequences detected, approximately 22% appear once; the ten largest clones hold under 3.5%. These data also formed part of another study, on T cells expressing NK-cell markers. From that study: As the method of synthesis, 5'RACE template switching with UMIs yielded TCR beta cDNA.

Sequenced material: CD4+ T cells sorted from PBMCs, taken 11 to 12 days after vaccination. The receptors come from a man aged 45-65 years who received an inactivated influenza vaccine.

The gene calls are TRBV20-1 and TRBJ2-1, with 12 bases that match TRBD2. Germline V gene lookup returns CDR1 DFQATT and CDR2 SNEGSKA (reference sequence). CDR3 length: 14 amino acids. Trimming cost V 6 bases and J 6 bases; bases outside gene matches: 6. CDR3 DNA sequence: TGCAGTGCCAGACTAGCGGGAGTTAGCAATGAGCAGTTCTTC. Translating gives CSARLAGVSNEQFF.

There are a few counts of this clonotype. The genes are TRBV5-5 and TRBJ2-7; D is ambiguous. Trimming left V 0 bases short and J 3 bases short, with 7 bases between. CDR1 and CDR2 from the germline V gene are SGHKS and YYEKEE (reference sequence). The CDR3 spans 13 residues. This CDR3 is CASSLGPFYEQYF. The CDR3 region has the DNA TGTGCCAGCAGCTTGGGACCCTTCTACGAGCAGTACTTC.

Only one count was recorded for this clonotype. The chain uses TRBV29-1 and TRBJ2-2; TRBD2 agrees at 11 bases. V lost 7 bases and J lost 1; bases outside the gene matches: 5. This CDR3 has 15 residues. Germline CDR1 is SQVTM and CDR2 is ANQGSEA. The CDR3 region is CSAQGTSGNTGELFF. CDR3 DNA sequence: TGCAGCGCCCAGGGGACTAGCGGGAACACCGGGGAGCTGTTTTTT.

In this sample, this clonotype turned up many times. The chain combines TRBV12-3 or TRBV12-4 with TRBJ2-7, with TRBD1 as a possible D gene (6 bases). This CDR3 has 14 residues. V was cut by 5 bases and J by 2 bases, with 13 bases left in between. The DNA of the CDR3 is TGTGCCAGCAGTCCCCGGGACATTACCTACGAGCAGTACTTC. It yields the protein CASSPRDITYEQYF.

The chain employs TRBV29-1 and TRBJ1-5, with 10 bases identical to TRBD1. The CDR3 covers 14 residues. The J segment lost 5 bases and the V segment lost 6 bases, leaving 7 bases of the junction unmatched. Looked up from germline, CDR1 is SQVTM and CDR2 is ANQGSEA. The DNA for the CDR3 is TGCAGCGTCGCAACCGGGACAGGGGATCAGCCCCAGCATTTT. Its protein is CSVATGTGDQPQHF.

This clonotype appeared a few times. The chain carries TRBV3-1 and TRBJ1-6; D call uncertain. Germline V gives CDR1 LGHDT, CDR2 YNNKEL (reference sequence). The CDR3 runs to 16 residues. V lost 5 bases and J 0 bases, leaving 11 bases between the germline ends. This CDR3 is CASSGGVSSYNSPLHF. The CDR3 DNA sequence: TGTGCCAGCAGCGGCGGGGTTAGCTCCTATAATTCACCCCTCCACTTT.

The chain couples TRBV6-1 to TRBJ2-1; D not certain. The CDR3 is 15 residues long. Germline V gene sequence: CDR1 MNHNS, CDR2 SASEGT. V was shortened by 7 bases and J by 5 bases, with 18 bases between the two germline ends. CDR3 sequence reads: CASIERPAPDNEQFF. The CDR3 DNA reads TGTGCCAGCATCGAACGACCCGCCCCCGACAATGAGCAGTTCTTC.

This clonotype was picked up a small number of times. The chain joins TRBV20-1 to TRBJ2-3, with D possibly matching TRBD2 (6 bases). Per the germline V gene, CDR1 is DFQATT and CDR2 is SNEGSKA (reference sequence). The V and J ends lost 3 bases and 1 base respectively, with 17 bases between them. The CDR3 spans 16 residues. The chain's CDR3 is CSARSLRRRGTDTQYF. CDR3 sequence (DNA): TGCAGTGCTAGGTCTCTGAGGAGGAGGGGCACAGATACGCAGTATTTT.

The chain uses TRBV4-1 and TRBJ2-1, with D uncertain. The V gene's germline CDR1 is MGHRA and CDR2 YSYEKL. CDR3 length: 16 residues. Trimming took off 0 bases at V and 0 bases at J, with 9 bases between the two ends. The CDR3 sequence is CASSQESISSYNEQFF. The CDR3 coding sequence is TGCGCCAGCAGCCAAGAGTCGATAAGCTCCTACAATGAGCAGTTCTTC.

This chain joins TRBV5-1 and TRBJ2-2, with D unresolved. Germline assignment: CDR1 SGHRS and CDR2 YFSETQ. V lost 5 bases to trimming and J lost 3 bases, with 8 bases between them. The CDR3 totals 13 residues. DNA of the CDR3: TGCGCCAGCAGAGATCAGTACACCGGGGAGCTGTTTTTT. This encodes CASRDQYTGELFF.

This clonotype was counted at least ten times. This sequence joins TRBV7-2 and TRBJ1-1; D remains unclear. Trimming cost V 0 bases and J 10 bases, with 15 bases left between them. CDR3 length equals 14 residues. Germline CDR1 SGHTA, CDR2 FQGNSA. The CDR3 reads CASSLAWGTSVAFF. For the CDR3, the DNA is TGTGCCAGCAGCTTAGCATGGGGAACGTCTGTAGCTTTCTTT.

The chain has TRBV9 and TRBJ2-5; D is uncertain. V lost 8 bases and J 5 bases, leaving 4 bases between the germline ends. Germline V gives CDR1 SGDLS, CDR2 YYNGEE. CDR3 length equals 9 residues. The CDR3 spells CARGETQYF. DNA of the CDR3: TGTGCCAGAGGGGAGACCCAGTACTTC.

This clonotype was counted ten times or more. The CDR3 is CASSFSGSSYNEQFF. The CDR3 DNA sequence: TGTGCCAGCAGTTTCTCGGGGAGCTCCTACAATGAGCAGTTCTTC. The V call is TRBV12-3 or TRBV12-4, the J call TRBJ2-1; D might be TRBD2 (5 bases). This CDR3 comprises 15 residues. The V gene lost 3 bases and the J gene lost 0 bases, with 9 bases spanning the gap.

The chain has TRBV10-3 and TRBJ2-1, with a possible D match to TRBD2 (5 bases). This CDR3 region has 15 residues. V lost 6 bases, J lost 6 bases, and 18 bases lay in between. Germline V lookup: CDR1 ENHRY, CDR2 SYGVKD. The CDR3, as DNA: TGTGCCATCAGGAAGGACGGGGTTTGGGGCAATGAGCAGTTCTTC. It codes for CAIRKDGVWGNEQFF.

The chain employs TRBV12-3 or TRBV12-4 and TRBJ2-3; 11 bases are a match to TRBD2. V lost 5 bases to trimming and J lost 4 bases; unmatched junction nucleotides: 8. This CDR3 comprises 16 residues. CDR3 residues: CASSVLAGGFADTQYF. The CDR3 DNA sequence: TGTGCCAGCAGTGTGCTAGCGGGGGGCTTTGCAGATACGCAGTATTTT.

The J gene is TRBJ2-4, the V gene TRBV4-1; D gene uncertain. The CDR3 covers 18 residues. The germline CDR1 and CDR2 sequences are MGHRA and YSYEKL. The V end lost 0 bases, the J end lost 6 bases, and 21 bases lay between the germline ends. The CDR3 region has the DNA TGCGCCAGCAGCCAAGATGGGAACCCCTGGTCCAGTGGAAACATTCAGTACTTC. This gives the protein CASSQDGNPWSSGNIQYF.

The chain employs TRBV4-2 and TRBJ1-1, with D possibly TRBD1 on 5 matching bases. V gave up 2 bases and J gave up 4 bases, with 17 bases separating them. From germline, CDR1 is LGHNA and CDR2 YNFKEQ. This CDR3 is built from 16 residues. CDR3 in DNA: TGTGCCAGCAGCCAAAAGGGAGTGACAGACAGCACTGAAGCTTTCTTT. Protein: CASSQKGVTDSTEAFF.

This clonotype was seen only a few times. The chain uses TRBV4-3 and TRBJ2-1; D tentatively fits TRBD1 or TRBD2 (6 bases each). The CDR3 spans 18 residues. Trimming left V 0 bases short and J 1 base short, with 16 bases between. The germline gives CDR1 LGHNA, CDR2 YSLEER. The DNA for the CDR3 is TGCGCCAGCAGCCAAGAACGATTGGAGGGGGGTTCCTACAATGAGCAGTTCTTC. This gives the protein CASSQERLEGGSYNEQFF.

This clonotype appeared a few times. V gene TRBV7-2 combines with J gene TRBJ1-3, with 7 positions matching TRBD1. Trimming at V came to 5 bases and at J to 6 bases, leaving 4 bases not matched to a gene. CDR1 and CDR2 from the germline V gene are SGHTA and FQGNSA. This CDR3 contains 13 residues. The CDR3 sequence is CASSMGQKNTIYF. Here the CDR3 DNA reads TGTGCCAGCAGCATGGGACAGAAAAACACCATATATTTT.

In this sample, this clonotype turned up a few times. This chain uses TRBV6-2 or TRBV6-3 with TRBJ1-1; D possibly corresponds to TRBD1 (5 bases). The CDR3 consists of 16 residues. Trimming cost V 2 bases and J 6 bases, with 19 bases left between them. Germline-derived CDR1 and CDR2 are MNHEY and SVGEGT. CDR3 residues: CASSYPARGRFAEAFF. The CDR3 DNA follows: TGTGCCAGCAGTTACCCGGCGCGGGGCCGGTTCGCTGAAGCTTTCTTT.

This clonotype was observed many times. The chain is built from TRBV12-3 or TRBV12-4 and TRBJ2-2; no clear D gene. V was cut by 5 bases and J by 3 bases, with 10 bases left in between. The CDR3 has 14 residues. DNA for the CDR3: TGTGCCAGCAGTCCCCGGGCTTACACCGGGGAGCTGTTTTTT. Encoded protein: CASSPRAYTGELFF.

The chain combines TRBV6-2 or TRBV6-3 with TRBJ2-3; 7 bases are shared with TRBD2. V shed 0 bases and J 2 bases; nucleotides not matched to a gene: 11. Germline V lookup: CDR1 MNHEY, CDR2 SVGEGT. CDR3 size: 18 residues. CDR3 sequence (DNA): TGTGCCAGCAGTTACTCGAAATCGGAGCGGGAACACACAGATACGCAGTATTTT. The encoded protein is CASSYSKSEREHTDTQYF.

This clonotype was counted only a few times. This chain connects TRBV7-2 to TRBJ2-5; 7 bases match TRBD1. Trimming at V came to 5 bases and at J to 4 bases, leaving 4 bases not matched to a gene. Germline V CDR1 and CDR2: SGHTA, FQGNSA. The CDR3 runs 13 residues. DNA for the CDR3: TGTGCCAGCAGCCGACAGGGTGCAGAGACCCAGTACTTC. Residues: CASSRQGAETQYF.

The V and J genes are TRBV29-1 and TRBJ2-3; D call uncertain. Germline CDR1 and CDR2: SQVTM and ANQGSEA. With 3 bases removed from V and 3 bases from J, the gap between germline ends came to 13 bases. The CDR3 runs to 14 residues. CDR3 protein: CSVDEIFRTDTQYF. CDR3 nucleotides: TGCAGCGTTGATGAGATTTTCAGAACAGATACGCAGTATTTT.

The chain links TRBV20-1 to TRBJ2-3; D uncertain. The CDR3 contains 20 residues. Deletions cut 1 base from V and 0 bases from J, with 26 bases between. Germline assignment: CDR1 DFQATT and CDR2 SNEGSKA (reference sequence). The CDR3 reads CSARGGFGSAADVSTDTQYF. In nucleotides, the CDR3 is TGCAGTGCTAGAGGTGGATTTGGTTCGGCCGCCGACGTTAGCACAGATACGCAGTATTTT.

The gene calls are TRBV11-2 and TRBJ2-7; 11 positions match TRBD1. Germline CDR1 and CDR2: SGHAT and FQNNGV. V gave up 2 bases and J gave up 2 bases; unmatched junction bases: 2. The CDR3 extends over 15 amino acids. The CDR3 nucleotides read TGTGCCAGCAGCTTACCGGGACAGGGGGCCTACGAGCAGTACTTC. Protein product: CASSLPGQGAYEQYF.